One sample yielded the 5 T cell receptor beta chains listed below, sequenced in a study of T-cell memory formation after mild COVID-19. TCRdb fed the 5' RACE reads into MiXCR, producing one record per CDR3 protein. The sample carries 210,000 or so distinct CDR3 sequences, 10% recorded once. Sequencing was performed on PBMCs or a T cell subset sorted from them (not recorded which). The origin of the receptors is a man younger than 30 who had mild COVID-19 (a few samples of this study predate the infection). Cell type and time point are not known.

DNA for the CDR3: TGCAGGAGACAGGGGCATAATTCACCCCTCCACTTT. Protein: CRRQGHNSPLHF. V gene TRBV20-1 combines with J gene TRBJ1-6, with 8 nucleotides matching TRBD1. Germline V gene sequence: CDR1 DFQATT, CDR2 SNEGSKA (reference sequence). This CDR3 comprises 12 residues.

The V gene is TRBV20-1, the J gene TRBJ1-2, with TRBD1 matching 7 bases. The germline CDR1 and CDR2 sequences are DFQATT and SNEGSKA (reference sequence). The CDR3 runs to 12 residues. J was trimmed by 8 bases and V by 4 bases; bases with no gene match: 7. CDR3 in amino acids: CSATTGALGYTF. The CDR3 nucleotides read TGCAGTGCTACCACAGGGGCCTTGGGCTACACCTTC.

This clonotype was observed many times. The CDR3 reads CASSLDRNQPQHF. The CDR3 nucleotides are TGCGCCAGCAGCTTGGACCGCAATCAGCCCCAGCATTTT. The J gene is TRBJ1-5, the V gene TRBV5-1; D gene ambiguous. CDR3 length equals 13 residues. Trimming pared 0 bases from V and 2 bases from J, leaving 3 bases between. Germline V gene data show CDR1 as SGHRS and CDR2 as YFSETQ.

This clonotype was seen more than once but under ten times. The chain joins TRBV12-3 or TRBV12-4 to TRBJ1-6; maybe TRBD1 (5 bases). V was trimmed by 3 bases and J by 8 bases, leaving 8 bases between them. The CDR3 is 13 residues long. The CDR3 coding sequence is TGTGCCAGCAGTTTTGCGGGGGATTCACCCCTCCACTTT. Translation gives CASSFAGDSPLHF.

This clonotype has more than one count but fewer than ten. The chain recombines TRBV18 with TRBJ2-7, with 7 bases that match TRBD2. The CDR3 is 13 residues long. The germline CDR1 and CDR2 sequences are KGHSH and LQKENI. With V trimmed by 6 bases and J by 2 bases, 4 bases remained unmatched. In nucleotides, the CDR3 is TGTGCCAGCTCTACCGGGGGGACCTACGAGCAGTACGTC. The encoded protein is CASSTGGTYEQYV.